One and the same sample provided the 10 T cell receptor beta chains below, sequenced in a study of cytomegalovirus exposure and HLA in healthy donors. Researchers ran the PCR with 60 Vbeta and 13 Jbeta primers. Produced via immunoSEQ multiplex PCR; TCRdb's table is partial and in-frame only. The repertoire has 180,000 or so clones, 76% of them found once; the top ten carry over 2%. The sequenced sample consisted of PBMCs. The origin of the receptors is a woman aged 25-40 years in good health and CMV-seropositive.

The J gene is TRBJ2-3, the V gene TRBV5-1, with 10 bases aligning to TRBD2. V shed 0 bases and J 2 bases; nucleotides not matched to a gene: 3. Looked up from germline, CDR1 is SGHRS and CDR2 is YFSETQ. The CDR3 is 16 amino acids. The CDR3 bases are TGCGCCAGCAGCTTGGTACTAGCGGGGCCCACAGATACGCAGTATTTT. It translates to CASSLVLAGPTDTQYF.

This sequence joins TRBV5-1 and TRBJ1-2; 8 bases agree with TRBD1. The CDR3 runs to 14 residues. CDR1 and CDR2 from the germline V gene are SGHRS and YFSETQ. V gave up 3 bases and J gave up 0 bases; unmatched junction bases: 1. CDR3 region: CASSWDRSNYGYTF. The CDR3 DNA reads as TGCGCCAGCAGCTGGGACAGGTCTAACTATGGCTACACCTTC.

A single count supports this clone. The chain has TRBV6-1 and TRBJ2-5, with unresolved D. TRBJ2-7 explains the end of the DNA better; the J call may be wrong. The CDR3 totals 13 residues. Germline loops: CDR1 MNHNS, CDR2 SASEGT. The CDR3 reads CASSDPQTYEQYF. CDR3 coding DNA: TGTGCCAGCAGTGACCCCCAAACCTACGAGCAGTACTTC.

This clone was seen only once. V usage is TRBV28 and J usage is TRBJ1-1, with 7 positions matching TRBD1. Germline V gene data show CDR1 as MDHEN and CDR2 as SYDVKM. Unmatched junction bases numbered 6, after V lost 4 bases and J lost 1 base. This CDR3 contains 15 residues. In DNA form, the CDR3 reads TGTGCCAGCAGTTCCGGGACAGCCTGGAACACTGAAGCTTTCTTT. This translates into CASSSGTAWNTEAFF.

The rearrangement uses TRBV11-2 and TRBJ1-4; the D is unclear. The V gene's germline CDR1 is SGHAT and CDR2 FQNNGV. The V gene lost 5 bases and the J gene lost 8 bases, with 18 bases spanning the gap. The CDR3 has 15 amino acids. The DNA of the CDR3 is TGTGCCAGCAGCCCTTGGGAACCTGGAGGGGAAAAACTGTTTTTT. This sequence encodes CASSPWEPGGEKLFF.

The chain has TRBV18 and TRBJ1-5; D not certain. The CDR3 has 12 residues. CDR1 KGHSH and CDR2 LQKENI come from the germline V gene. Trimming shortened V by 4 bases and J by 5 bases, and 6 bases separated the two germline ends. CDR3 DNA: TGTGCCAGCTCACTAGTCGATCAGCCCCAGCATTTT. It is translated as CASSLVDQPQHF.

This chain uses TRBV27 with TRBJ1-5, with 7 bases lining up with TRBD1. The germline V gene has CDR1 MNHEY and CDR2 SMNVEV (reference sequence). The V segment lost 7 bases and the J segment 0 bases; nucleotides outside the gene matches: 18. This CDR3 contains 19 residues. The CDR3 bases are TGTGCCAGCACCCCTTCAGTAGGACAGGAGCCTGATAGCAATCAGCCCCAGCATTTT. This encodes CASTPSVGQEPDSNQPQHF.

The V and J genes are TRBV9 and TRBJ2-2, with 9 bases matching TRBD1. With 2 bases clipped from V and 4 bases from J, the junction kept 9 bases outside the gene matches. Per the germline V gene, CDR1 is SGDLS and CDR2 is YYNGEE. The CDR3 totals 17 residues. The CDR3 DNA sequence: TGTGCCAGCAGCGTCCGGGACAGGGTATATTTCACCGGGGAGCTGTTTTTT. Translated: CASSVRDRVYFTGELFF.

A remark on this clone: Other DNA variants within this sample encode the same CDR3. The chain couples TRBV2 to TRBJ1-3; a possible D gene is TRBD1 (5 bases). The V and J ends lost 7 bases and 4 bases respectively, with 8 bases between them. Per germline, CDR1 SNHLY and CDR2 FYNNEI. The CDR3 has 12 residues. In nucleotides, the CDR3 is TGTGCCAGCACCGGGGGAGGAAACACCATATATTTT. Residues: CASTGGGNTIYF. The complete variable domain, with remaining parts taken from reference TRBV2 and TRBJ1-3, reads EPEVTQTPSHQVTQMGQEVILRCVPISNHLYFYWYRQILGQKVEFLVSFYNNEISEKSEIFDDQFSVERPDGSNFTLKIRSTKLEDSAMYFCASTGGGNTIYFGEGSWLTVV.

The rearrangement links TRBV2 to TRBJ2-4, with no clear D. V was trimmed by 2 bases and J by 7 bases, leaving 9 bases between them. This CDR3 has 13 residues. The germline V gene has CDR1 SNHLY and CDR2 FYNNEI. CDR3 sequence: CASSELTGNIQYF. The CDR3 DNA reads as TGTGCCAGCAGTGAACTTACCGGGAACATTCAGTACTTC.